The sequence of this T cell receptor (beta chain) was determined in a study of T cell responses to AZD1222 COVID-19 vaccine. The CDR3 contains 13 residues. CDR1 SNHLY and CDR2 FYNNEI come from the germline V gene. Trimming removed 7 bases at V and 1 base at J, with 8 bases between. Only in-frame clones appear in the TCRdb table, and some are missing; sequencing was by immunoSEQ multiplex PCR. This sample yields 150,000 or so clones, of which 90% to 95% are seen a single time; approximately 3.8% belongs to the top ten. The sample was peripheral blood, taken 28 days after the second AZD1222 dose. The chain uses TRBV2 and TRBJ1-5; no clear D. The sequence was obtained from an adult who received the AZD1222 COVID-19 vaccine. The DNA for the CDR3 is TGTGCCAGCACGTATGGCAGCAATCAGCCCCAGCATTTT. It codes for CASTYGSNQPQHF.